This T cell receptor (beta chain) was recorded in a study of CD8 T cells in Susac syndrome. Bulk CD8+ and CD4+ cells came from magnetic negative isolation; CD8+ TEMRA by FACS. CDR1 and CDR2 (germline): LGHDT, YNNKEL (reference sequence). Trimming cost V 1 base and J 7 bases, with 16 bases left between them. This CDR3 region has 15 residues. An amount of RNA that ranged from about 0.45 to 1 ug was reverse transcribed with random hexamers. Amplification of the TCR beta CDR3 was carried out by immunoSEQ multiplex PCR, which spanned a total of 54 Vbeta and 13 Jbeta segments. One entry per CDR3 protein, called by TCRdb with MiXCR from the immunoSEQ multiplex PCR reads. Of some 180,000 distinct CDR3 sequences in the sample, approximately 95% were seen once.

The receptor was derived from a human donor in good health. The chain is built from TRBV3-1 and TRBJ1-2, with D maybe TRBD1 (5 bases). The sequenced material came from CD4+ T cells from PBMCs. The CDR3 DNA reads TGTGCCAGCAGCCAAGTCGAGGTCACAGGTTCTGGCTACACCTTC. This encodes CASSQVEVTGSGYTF.